A single sample is the source of the 15 T cell receptor beta chains below, sequenced in a study of response to subunit inactivated influenza vaccine. TCRdb recomputed calls from the RT-PCR reads with MiXCR, one row per CDR3 protein. The table has about 650,000 distinct CDR3 sequences, 14% seen once; the top ten hold 7.5% to 8%. The sequenced sample was PBMCs from blood, obtained approximately 15 days before vaccination. These receptors all come from a man between 45 and 60 years old who received an inactivated influenza vaccine.

The chain uses TRBV6-1 and TRBJ2-7; D not certain. V lost 6 bases, J lost 0 bases, and 15 bases lay in between. The CDR3 consists of 15 residues. Germline V lookup: CDR1 MNHNS, CDR2 SASEGT. CDR3 DNA sequence: TGTGCCAGCAGCTCACCCCGTAGGGCCTCCTACGAGCAGTACTTC. It codes for CASSSPRRASYEQYF.

The gene calls are TRBV20-1 and TRBJ2-5, with D maybe TRBD1 (6 bases). Per germline, CDR1 DFQATT and CDR2 SNEGSKA (reference sequence). Trimming removed 6 bases at V and 1 base at J, with 15 bases between. This CDR3 contains 14 residues. The CDR3 is CSANNRDTQETQYF. In nucleotides, the CDR3 is TGCAGTGCCAATAATAGGGACACCCAAGAGACCCAGTACTTC.

This clonotype was found many times. This chain links TRBV12-3 or TRBV12-4 with TRBJ2-1; 8 positions agree with TRBD2. The CDR3 runs 14 residues. J was trimmed by 7 bases and V by 2 bases; bases with no gene match: 4. CDR3 nucleotides: TGTGCCAGCAGTTTATCGGGGGGGGGAAATGAGCAGTTCTTC. Amino acid sequence: CASSLSGGGNEQFF.

J is TRBJ1-2 and V is TRBV20-1; 9 bases fit TRBD1. The CDR3 spans 13 residues. The ends lost 0 bases at V and 5 bases at J; junction bases unmatched: 1. Germline V gene data show CDR1 as DFQATT and CDR2 as SNEGSKA (reference sequence). The CDR3: CSARDGTGYGYTF. CDR3 in DNA: TGCAGTGCTAGAGATGGGACAGGGTATGGCTACACCTTC.

The chain has TRBV2 and TRBJ2-5; 12 bases fit TRBD2. With 4 bases clipped from V and 0 bases from J, the junction kept 6 bases outside the gene matches. The CDR3 length is 17 residues. Germline assignment: CDR1 SNHLY and CDR2 FYNNEI. The CDR3, as DNA: TGTGCCAGCAGTGCCTCTAGACTAGCGGGAGACCAAGAGACCCAGTACTTC. Amino acid sequence: CASSASRLAGDQETQYF.

The chain carries TRBV12-3 or TRBV12-4 and TRBJ2-7; TRBD2 aligns across 10 bases. The V and J ends lost 6 bases and 2 bases, in that order; junction bases with no gene match: 4. The CDR3 contains 14 residues. The CDR3 protein is CASSPSGSTYEQYF. In DNA form, the CDR3 reads TGTGCCAGCAGCCCTAGCGGGAGTACCTACGAGCAGTACTTC.

This clonotype was seen only a few times. The chain combines TRBV7-6 with TRBJ2-1; 9 positions match TRBD2. V was clipped by 5 bases and J by 6 bases; unmatched bases: 11. Per the germline V gene, CDR1 is SGHVS and CDR2 is FNYEAQ. The CDR3 length is 16 residues. CDR3 DNA sequence: TGTGCCAGCAGCCCCCATTCGACTAGCGGACCCAATGAGCAGTTCTTC. Translated, it gives CASSPHSTSGPNEQFF.

This clonotype was detected a few times. The gene calls are TRBV18 and TRBJ1-4; no definite D call. CDR1 and CDR2 (germline): KGHSH, LQKENI. The CDR3 is made up of 14 amino acids. Trimming took off 3 bases at V and 3 bases at J, with 8 bases between the two ends. CDR3 in DNA: TGTGCCAGCTCACCCTTCTCGTCTAATGAAAAACTGTTTTTT. Residues: CASSPFSSNEKLFF.

This clonotype was picked up many times. The chain combines TRBV29-1 with TRBJ2-7; TRBD1 agrees at 9 bases. Trimming removed 6 bases from V and 3 bases from J; junction bases left unmatched: 3. This CDR3 is 12 amino acids long. Looked up from germline, CDR1 is SQVTM and CDR2 is ANQGSEA. CDR3 DNA: TGCAGCGTCAGACAGGGGGGCTACGAGCAGTACTTC. Translation gives CSVRQGGYEQYF.

This clonotype has just a few counts. The chain carries TRBV11-2 and TRBJ1-5; D is ambiguous. The V gene lost 0 bases and the J gene lost 2 bases, with 14 bases spanning the gap. From germline, CDR1 is SGHAT and CDR2 FQNNGV. The CDR3 is 17 amino acids. Here the CDR3 DNA reads TGTGCCAGCAGCTTAGACGCTGACGTGTTGGGCAATCAGCCCCAGCATTTT. The encoded protein is CASSLDADVLGNQPQHF.

This rearrangement joins TRBV6-2 or TRBV6-3 to TRBJ2-3, with 12 bases lining up with TRBD2. Trimming at V came to 5 bases and at J to 2 bases, leaving 11 bases not matched to a gene. Germline CDR1 is MNHEY and CDR2 is SVGEGT. The CDR3 is made up of 18 amino acids. The CDR3 coding sequence is TGTGCCAGCAGTAACCCCGGGACTAGCGGGCACAACACAGATACGCAGTATTTT. This sequence encodes CASSNPGTSGHNTDTQYF.

In this sample, this clonotype turned up a few times. This chain joins TRBV12-3 or TRBV12-4 and TRBJ2-3, with TRBD1 matching over 7 bases. CDR3 length: 14 residues. J gave up 5 bases and V 2 bases, and 4 bases lay outside the gene matches. Here the CDR3 reads CASSLRAGGDTQYF. Written as DNA, the CDR3 is TGTGCCAGCAGTTTAAGGGCAGGGGGAGATACGCAGTATTTT.

The table lists this clonotype with a count of one. The chain couples TRBV18 to TRBJ2-5; D possibly uses TRBD1 or TRBD2 (5 bases each). From germline, CDR1 is KGHSH and CDR2 LQKENI. Trimming stripped 3 bases from V and 4 bases from J, with 12 bases between. The CDR3 loop spans 14 amino acids. CDR3 bases: TGTGCCAGCTCACCCGGGGCAGAGGTAGAGACCCAGTACTTC. It yields the protein CASSPGAEVETQYF.

V usage is TRBV6-1 and J usage is TRBJ2-3; D is possibly TRBD1 or TRBD2 (5 bases each). Trimming took 4 bases from V and 15 from J, leaving 11 bases between them. Germline assignment: CDR1 MNHNS and CDR2 SASEGT. This CDR3 has 10 residues. Here the CDR3 DNA reads TGTGCCAGCAGTGCCGGGACCACCTATTTT. As protein: CASSAGTTYF.

CDR3 sequence reads: CASSLMGQSLLEQYF. In DNA, the CDR3 is TGTGCCAGCAGCTTAATGGGACAGAGTCTACTAGAGCAGTACTTC. This chain connects TRBV7-2 to TRBJ2-7; 7 bases agree with TRBD1. The germline CDR1 and CDR2 sequences are SGHTA and FQGNSA. V was pared by 2 bases and J by 7 bases, with 11 bases of the junction left unmatched. CDR3 length equals 15 residues.